Below are 8 T cell receptor beta chains sequenced from a single sample in a study of blood T cell repertoires in COVID-19. Sequenced by immunoSEQ multiplex PCR; TCRdb stores in-frame clones only, minus some. The profile covers some 150,000 clones, with around 91% appearing a single time and 3% to 3.5% taken by the ten largest. Specimen: peripheral blood. These receptors originate from a woman aged 60-75 years with active COVID-19.

The V gene is TRBV7-9, the J gene TRBJ1-2, with TRBD1 identical over 12 bases. CDR1 and CDR2 from the germline V gene are SEHNR and FQNEAQ (reference sequence). Losses at the gene ends were 5 bases for V and 4 bases for J; bases not matched to a gene: 5. This CDR3 has 15 amino acids. CDR3 bases: TGTGCCAGCAGCCCGGGACAGGGGGCTCGCTATGGCTACACCTTC. Protein product: CASSPGQGARYGYTF. The whole variable domain, remainder taken from reference TRBV7-9 and TRBJ1-2, is DTGVSQNPRHKITKRGQNVTFRCDPISEHNRLYWYRQTLGQGPEFLTYFQNEAQLEKSRLLSDRFSAERPKGSFSTLEIQRTEQGDSAMYLCASSPGQGARYGYTFGSGTRLTVV.

This clone was counted many times. Other DNA sequences in the sample encode the same CDR3. The CDR3 spells CASSIFGEQYF. CDR3 DNA: TGTGCCAGTAGTATTTTCGGCGAGCAGTACTTC. The rearrangement joins TRBV19 to TRBJ2-7; D gene ambiguous. The CDR3 length is 11 residues. V was pared by 3 bases and J by 6 bases, with 6 bases between. Germline V lookup: CDR1 LNHDA, CDR2 SQIVND (reference sequence).

The chain joins TRBV29-1 to TRBJ2-7, with D perhaps TRBD1 (6 bases). Germline loops: CDR1 SQVTM, CDR2 ANQGSEA. The CDR3 spans 13 residues. With 6 bases removed from V and 6 bases from J, the gap between germline ends came to 18 bases. Here the CDR3 DNA reads TGCAGCGTGGGAGAACAGGGCAAGACCGAGCAGTACTTC. It translates to CSVGEQGKTEQYF.

This chain connects TRBV6-5 to TRBJ2-7, with D perhaps matching TRBD2 (5 bases). The CDR3 loop spans 13 amino acids. The V and J ends lost 7 bases and 2 bases respectively, with 12 bases between them. In germline, CDR1 is MNHEY, CDR2 SVGAGI. This CDR3 reads CASTPNGAYEQYF. Here the CDR3 DNA reads TGTGCCAGCACGCCCAACGGGGCCTACGAGCAGTACTTC.

The genes are TRBV24-1 and TRBJ1-5; 8 bases map to TRBD1. The V gene end was trimmed by 4 bases and the J gene end by 2 bases; junction bases not matched to a gene: 6. The germline gives CDR1 KGHDR, CDR2 SFDVKD. The CDR3 consists of 16 residues. CDR3 DNA sequence: TGTGCCACCAGTGACCATCGGACAGGGCGCAATCAGCCCCAGCATTTT. It codes for CATSDHRTGRNQPQHF.

The table lists this clone with a few counts. This chain uses TRBV4-1 with TRBJ2-3; 7 positions agree with TRBD2. This CDR3 has 18 amino acids. The trim removed 3 bases at V and 0 bases at J, leaving 12 bases unmatched. Germline V gene data show CDR1 as MGHRA and CDR2 as YSYEKL. The CDR3 region has the DNA TGCGCCAGCAGCCATCCCACGAAAGCGGGAACTAGCACAGATACGCAGTATTTT. This gives the protein CASSHPTKAGTSTDTQYF.

This chain joins TRBV7-9 and TRBJ2-1; TRBD1 agrees at 10 bases. The germline gives CDR1 SEHNR, CDR2 FQNEAQ (reference sequence). The CDR3 length is 13 residues. With V trimmed by 10 bases and J by 8 bases, 8 bases remained unmatched. This chain's CDR3 is CATWDRGWDEQFF. The DNA of the CDR3 is TGTGCCACCTGGGACAGGGGTTGGGATGAGCAGTTCTTC.

The V and J genes are TRBV27 and TRBJ1-2; 7 nucleotides line up with TRBD1. Germline trimming cut 5 bases from V and 8 bases from J; bases unmatched to any gene: 5. The CDR3 sequence is 12 residues long. Germline V gene sequence: CDR1 MNHEY, CDR2 SMNVEV (reference sequence). The CDR3 bases are TGTGCCAGCAGTCGACAGGGCGGCGGCTACACCTTC. Translation gives CASSRQGGGYTF.